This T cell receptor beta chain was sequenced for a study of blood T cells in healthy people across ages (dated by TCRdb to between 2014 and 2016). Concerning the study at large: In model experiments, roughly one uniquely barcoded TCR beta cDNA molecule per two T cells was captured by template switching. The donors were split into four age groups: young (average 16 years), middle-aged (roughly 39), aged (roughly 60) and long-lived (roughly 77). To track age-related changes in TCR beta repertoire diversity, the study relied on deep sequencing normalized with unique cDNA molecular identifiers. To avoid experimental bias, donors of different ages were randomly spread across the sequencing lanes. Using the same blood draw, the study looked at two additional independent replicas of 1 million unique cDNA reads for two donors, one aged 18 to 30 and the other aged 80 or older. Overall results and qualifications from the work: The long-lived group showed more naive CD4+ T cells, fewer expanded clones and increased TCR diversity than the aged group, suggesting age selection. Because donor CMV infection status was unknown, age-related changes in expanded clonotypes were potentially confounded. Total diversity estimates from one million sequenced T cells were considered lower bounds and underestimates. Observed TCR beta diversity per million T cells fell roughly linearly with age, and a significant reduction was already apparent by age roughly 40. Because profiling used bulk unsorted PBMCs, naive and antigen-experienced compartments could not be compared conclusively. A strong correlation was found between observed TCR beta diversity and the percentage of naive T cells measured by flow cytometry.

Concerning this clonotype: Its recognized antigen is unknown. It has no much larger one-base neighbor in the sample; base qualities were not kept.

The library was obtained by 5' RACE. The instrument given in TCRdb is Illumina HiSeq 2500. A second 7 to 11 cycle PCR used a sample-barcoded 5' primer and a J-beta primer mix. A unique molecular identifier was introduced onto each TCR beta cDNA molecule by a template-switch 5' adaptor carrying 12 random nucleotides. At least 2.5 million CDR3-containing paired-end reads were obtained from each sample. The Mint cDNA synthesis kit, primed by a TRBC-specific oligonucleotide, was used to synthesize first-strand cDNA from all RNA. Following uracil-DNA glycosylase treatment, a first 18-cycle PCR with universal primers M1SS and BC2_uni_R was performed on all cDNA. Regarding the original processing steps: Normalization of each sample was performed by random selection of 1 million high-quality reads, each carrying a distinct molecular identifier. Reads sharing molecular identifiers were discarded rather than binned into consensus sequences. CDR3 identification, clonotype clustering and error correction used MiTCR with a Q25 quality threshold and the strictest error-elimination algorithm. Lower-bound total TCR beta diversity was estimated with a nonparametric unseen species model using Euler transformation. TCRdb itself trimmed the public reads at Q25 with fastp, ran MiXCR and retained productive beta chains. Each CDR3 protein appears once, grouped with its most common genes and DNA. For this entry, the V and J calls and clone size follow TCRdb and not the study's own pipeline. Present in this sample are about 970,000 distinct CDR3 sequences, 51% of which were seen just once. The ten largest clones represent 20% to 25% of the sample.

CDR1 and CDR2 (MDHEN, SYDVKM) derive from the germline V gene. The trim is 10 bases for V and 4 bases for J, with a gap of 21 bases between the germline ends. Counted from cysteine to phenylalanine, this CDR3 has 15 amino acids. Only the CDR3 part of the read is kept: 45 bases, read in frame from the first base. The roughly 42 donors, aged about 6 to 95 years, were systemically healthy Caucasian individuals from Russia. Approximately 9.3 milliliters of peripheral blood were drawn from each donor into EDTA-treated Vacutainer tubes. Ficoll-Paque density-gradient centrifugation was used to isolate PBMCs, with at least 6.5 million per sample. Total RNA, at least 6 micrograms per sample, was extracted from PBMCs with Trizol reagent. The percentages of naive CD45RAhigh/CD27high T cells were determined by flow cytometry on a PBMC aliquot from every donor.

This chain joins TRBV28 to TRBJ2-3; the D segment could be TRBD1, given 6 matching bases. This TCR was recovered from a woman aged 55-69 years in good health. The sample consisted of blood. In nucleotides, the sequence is TGTGCCATCCACCCTACAGGGAGCAGGGCAGATACGCAGTATTTT. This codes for CAIHPTGSRADTQYF.